This TCR beta chain stems from a study of T-cell memory formation after mild COVID-19. Study context: Across donors, TCR clusters were largely donor specific.

About this clonotype itself: Its cognate antigen is unknown.

Germline V gene data show CDR1 as SGHRS and CDR2 as YFSETQ. This CDR3 has 14 residues. The ends were cut back, 1 base at V and 2 bases at J, with 9 bases in the middle. General study points: There was a balanced CD4/CD8 profile in clones contracting day 15 to 85, and later expanders leaned CD4+. The finding that pre-infection memory included some responding clones suggested that cross-reactive memory joined.

Researchers used 5'RACE with constant-segment primers to make TCR alpha and TCR beta cDNA libraries that carry sample barcodes and UMIs. From the 5' RACE reads, TCRdb called clonotypes with MiXCR, one entry per CDR3 protein. The table has 250,000 to 350,000 distinct CDR3 sequences, approximately 15% seen once. The V call is TRBV5-1, the J call TRBJ1-1; D not resolved. This TCR was sampled from a man aged 18 to 29 who had mild COVID-19 (a few samples of this study predate the infection). Cell type and time point are not known. Sequencing was carried out using PBMCs or a T cell subset sorted from them (not recorded which). The chain's CDR3 is CASSLRASNTEAFF. CDR3 in DNA: TGCGCCAGCAGCTTGAGGGCGAGTAACACTGAAGCTTTCTTT.